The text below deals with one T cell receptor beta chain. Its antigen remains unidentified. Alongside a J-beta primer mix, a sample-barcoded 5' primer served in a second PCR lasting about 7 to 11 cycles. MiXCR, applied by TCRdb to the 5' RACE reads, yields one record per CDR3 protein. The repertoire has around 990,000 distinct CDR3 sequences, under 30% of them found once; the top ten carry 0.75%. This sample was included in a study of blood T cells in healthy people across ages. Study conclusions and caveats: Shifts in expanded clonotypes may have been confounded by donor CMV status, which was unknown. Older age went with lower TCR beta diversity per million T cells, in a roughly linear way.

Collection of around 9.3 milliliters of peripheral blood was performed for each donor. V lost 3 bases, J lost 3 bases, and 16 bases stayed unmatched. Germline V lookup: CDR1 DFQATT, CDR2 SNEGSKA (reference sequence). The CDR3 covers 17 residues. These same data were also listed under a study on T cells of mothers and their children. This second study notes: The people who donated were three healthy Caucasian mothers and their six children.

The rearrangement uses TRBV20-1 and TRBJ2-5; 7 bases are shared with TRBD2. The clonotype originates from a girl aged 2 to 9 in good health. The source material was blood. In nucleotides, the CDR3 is TGCAGTGCTAGTCCCTTGGGGGGGAACAGTGGGAAAGAGACCCAGTACTTC. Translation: CSASPLGGNSGKETQYF.